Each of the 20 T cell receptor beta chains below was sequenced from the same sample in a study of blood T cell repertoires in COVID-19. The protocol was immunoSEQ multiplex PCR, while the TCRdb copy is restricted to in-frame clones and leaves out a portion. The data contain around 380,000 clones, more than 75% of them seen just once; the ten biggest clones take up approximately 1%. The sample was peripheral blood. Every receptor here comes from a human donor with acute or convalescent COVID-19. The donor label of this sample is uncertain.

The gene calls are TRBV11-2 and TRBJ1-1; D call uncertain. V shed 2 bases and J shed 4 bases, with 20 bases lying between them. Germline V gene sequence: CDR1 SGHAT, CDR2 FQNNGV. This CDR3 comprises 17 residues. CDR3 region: CASSLWVGDPRSTEAFF. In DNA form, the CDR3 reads TGTGCCAGCAGCTTATGGGTTGGAGACCCGAGGAGCACTGAAGCTTTCTTT.

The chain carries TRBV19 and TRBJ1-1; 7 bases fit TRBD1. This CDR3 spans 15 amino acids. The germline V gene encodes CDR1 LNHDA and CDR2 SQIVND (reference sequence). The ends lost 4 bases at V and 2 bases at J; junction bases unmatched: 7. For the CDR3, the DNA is TGTGCCAGTAGTACCACTTGGACAGGAAACACTGAAGCTTTCTTT. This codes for CASSTTWTGNTEAFF. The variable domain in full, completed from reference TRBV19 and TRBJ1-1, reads DGGITQSPKYLFRKEGQNVTLSCEQNLNHDAMYWYRQDPGQGLRLIYYSQIVNDFQKGDIAEGYSVSREKKESFPLTVTSAQKNPTAFYLCASSTTWTGNTEAFFGQGTRLTVV.

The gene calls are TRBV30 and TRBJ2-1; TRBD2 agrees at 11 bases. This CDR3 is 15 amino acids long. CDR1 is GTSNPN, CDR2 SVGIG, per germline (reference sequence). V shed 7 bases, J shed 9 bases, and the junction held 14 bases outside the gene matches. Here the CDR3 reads CAFSTRSGGASEQFF. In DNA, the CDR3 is TGTGCCTTCTCAACGCGTAGCGGGGGGGCCAGTGAGCAGTTCTTC.

The DNA for the CDR3 is TGTGCCAGCAGCCAGGCAGGCGTTTTCTATGGCTACACCTTC. Amino acid sequence: CASSQAGVFYGYTF. V usage is TRBV3-1 (or the pseudogene TRBV3-2) and J usage is TRBJ1-2; D is unresolved. CDR3 length: 14 residues. Germline CDR1 LGHDT, CDR2 YNNKEL (reference sequence). The V gene lost 3 bases and the J gene lost 4 bases, with 12 bases spanning the gap.

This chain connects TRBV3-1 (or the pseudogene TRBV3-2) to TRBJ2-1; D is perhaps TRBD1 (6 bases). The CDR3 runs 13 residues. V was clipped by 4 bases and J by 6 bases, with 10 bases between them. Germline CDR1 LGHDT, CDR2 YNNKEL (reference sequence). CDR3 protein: CASSPQGSNEQFF. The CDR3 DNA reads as TGTGCCAGCAGCCCACAGGGTAGCAATGAGCAGTTCTTC.

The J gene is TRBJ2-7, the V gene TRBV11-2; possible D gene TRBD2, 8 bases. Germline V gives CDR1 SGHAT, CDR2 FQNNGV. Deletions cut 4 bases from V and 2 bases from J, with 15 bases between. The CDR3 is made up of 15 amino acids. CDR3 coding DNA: TGTGCCAGCAGCTATCTTAGCGGGACAGCCTACGAGCAGTACTTC. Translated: CASSYLSGTAYEQYF. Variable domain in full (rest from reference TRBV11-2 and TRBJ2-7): EAGVAQSPRYKIIEKRQSVAFWCNPISGHATLYWYQQILGQGPKLLIQFQNNGVVDDSQLPKDRFSAERLKGVDSTLKIQPAKLEDSAVYLCASSYLSGTAYEQYFGPGTRLTVT.

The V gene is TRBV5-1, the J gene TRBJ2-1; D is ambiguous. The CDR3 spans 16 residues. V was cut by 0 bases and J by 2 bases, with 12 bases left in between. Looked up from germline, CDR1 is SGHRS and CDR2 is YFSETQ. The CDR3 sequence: CASSLESQAAYNEQFF. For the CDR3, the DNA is TGCGCCAGCAGCTTGGAAAGTCAGGCTGCCTACAATGAGCAGTTCTTC.

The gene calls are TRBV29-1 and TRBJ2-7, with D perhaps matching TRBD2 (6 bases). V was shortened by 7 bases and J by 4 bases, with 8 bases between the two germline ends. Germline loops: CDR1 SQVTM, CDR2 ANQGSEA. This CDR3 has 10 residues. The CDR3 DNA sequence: TGCAGCGCGGGGGAGTACGAGCAGTACTTC. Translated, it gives CSAGEYEQYF.

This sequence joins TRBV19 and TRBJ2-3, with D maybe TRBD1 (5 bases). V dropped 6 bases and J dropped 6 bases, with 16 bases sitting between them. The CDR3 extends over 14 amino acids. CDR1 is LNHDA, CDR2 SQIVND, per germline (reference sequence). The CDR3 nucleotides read TGTGCCAGTAGGGGGCGCAACCTTAGGGATACGCAGTATTTT. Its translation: CASRGRNLRDTQYF.

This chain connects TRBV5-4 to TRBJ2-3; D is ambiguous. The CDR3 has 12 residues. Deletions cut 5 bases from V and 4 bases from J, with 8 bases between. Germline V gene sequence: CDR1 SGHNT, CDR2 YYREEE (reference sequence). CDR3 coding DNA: TGTGCCAGCAGTACTGGAGCAGATACGCAGTATTTT. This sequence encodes CASSTGADTQYF.

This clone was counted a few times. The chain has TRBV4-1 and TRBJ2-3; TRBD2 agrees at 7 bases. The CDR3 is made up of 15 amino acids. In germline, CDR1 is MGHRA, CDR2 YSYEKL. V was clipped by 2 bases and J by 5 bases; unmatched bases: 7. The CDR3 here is CASSQPPGGRDTQYF. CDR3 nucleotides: TGCGCCAGCAGCCAACCCCCGGGAGGTAGAGATACGCAGTATTTT.

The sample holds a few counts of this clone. CDR3 protein: CASSPERGGPDTQYF. The CDR3 DNA is TGTGCCAGCTCACCAGAACGGGGGGGCCCCGATACGCAGTATTTT. This chain links TRBV18 with TRBJ2-3, with 8 bases that match TRBD2. The CDR3 extends over 15 amino acids. Per germline, CDR1 KGHSH and CDR2 LQKENI. Losses at the gene ends were 2 bases for V and 6 bases for J; bases not matched to a gene: 7.

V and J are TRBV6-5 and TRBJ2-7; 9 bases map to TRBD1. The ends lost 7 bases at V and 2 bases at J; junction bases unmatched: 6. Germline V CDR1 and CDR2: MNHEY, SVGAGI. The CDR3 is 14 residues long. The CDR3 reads CASKKGTGTYEQYF. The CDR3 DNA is TGTGCCAGCAAAAAAGGGACAGGGACCTACGAGCAGTACTTC.

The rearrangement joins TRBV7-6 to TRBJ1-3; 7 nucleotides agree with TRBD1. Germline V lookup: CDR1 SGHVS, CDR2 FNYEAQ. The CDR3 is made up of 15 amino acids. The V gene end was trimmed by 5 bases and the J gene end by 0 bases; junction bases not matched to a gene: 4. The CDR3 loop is CASSENRGSGNTIYF. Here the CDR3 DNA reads TGTGCCAGCAGCGAAAACAGGGGCTCTGGAAACACCATATATTTT.

The CDR3 reads CASNTPGQIDEKLFF. The CDR3 bases are TGTGCCAGCAACACTCCCGGACAGATTGATGAAAAACTGTTTTTT. This chain joins TRBV6-5 and TRBJ1-4; D is perhaps TRBD1 (6 bases). CDR1 and CDR2 from the germline V gene are MNHEY and SVGAGI. This CDR3 is 15 amino acids long. V lost 7 bases to trimming and J lost 6 bases, with 18 bases between them.

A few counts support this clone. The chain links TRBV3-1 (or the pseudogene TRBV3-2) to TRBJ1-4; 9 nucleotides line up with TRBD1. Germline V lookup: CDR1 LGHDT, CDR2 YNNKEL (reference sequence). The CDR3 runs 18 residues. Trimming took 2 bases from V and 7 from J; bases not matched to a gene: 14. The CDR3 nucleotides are TGTGCCAGCAGCCAAAACCGGGACAGGGCCGGTAATGGTGAAAAACTGTTTTTT. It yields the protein CASSQNRDRAGNGEKLFF.

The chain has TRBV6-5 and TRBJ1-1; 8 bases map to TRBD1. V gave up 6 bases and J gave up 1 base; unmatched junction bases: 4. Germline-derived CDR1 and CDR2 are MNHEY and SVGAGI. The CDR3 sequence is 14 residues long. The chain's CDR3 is CASRSDRGNTEAFF. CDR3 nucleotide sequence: TGTGCCAGCAGGTCTGACAGGGGGAACACTGAAGCTTTCTTT.

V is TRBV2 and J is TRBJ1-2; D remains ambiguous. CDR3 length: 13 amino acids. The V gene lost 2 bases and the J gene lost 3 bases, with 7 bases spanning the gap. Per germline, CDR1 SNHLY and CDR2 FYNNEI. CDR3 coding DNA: TGTGCCAGCAGTGAAATAGCCTACTATGGCTACACCTTC. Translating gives CASSEIAYYGYTF.

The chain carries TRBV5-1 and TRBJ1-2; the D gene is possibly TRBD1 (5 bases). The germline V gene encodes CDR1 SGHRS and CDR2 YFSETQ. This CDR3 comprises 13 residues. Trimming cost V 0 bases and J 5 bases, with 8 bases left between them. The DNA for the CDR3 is TGCGCCAGCAGCTTGGAGGGGCTATATGGCTACACCTTC. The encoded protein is CASSLEGLYGYTF.

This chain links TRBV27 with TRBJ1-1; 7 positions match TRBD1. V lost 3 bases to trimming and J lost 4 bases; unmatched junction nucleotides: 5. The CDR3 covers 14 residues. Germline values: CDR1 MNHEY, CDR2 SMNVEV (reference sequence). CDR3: CASSLRGQLTEAFF. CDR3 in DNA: TGTGCCAGCAGTTTGCGGGGACAGCTCACTGAAGCTTTCTTT.